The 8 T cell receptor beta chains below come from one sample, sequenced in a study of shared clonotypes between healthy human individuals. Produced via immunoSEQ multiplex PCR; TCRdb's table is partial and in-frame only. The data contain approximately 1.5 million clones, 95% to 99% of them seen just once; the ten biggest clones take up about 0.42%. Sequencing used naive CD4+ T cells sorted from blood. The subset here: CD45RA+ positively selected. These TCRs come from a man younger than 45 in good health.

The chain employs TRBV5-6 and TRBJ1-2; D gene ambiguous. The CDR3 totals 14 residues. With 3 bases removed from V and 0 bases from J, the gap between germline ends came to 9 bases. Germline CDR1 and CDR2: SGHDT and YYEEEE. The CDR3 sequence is CASSSTVTNYGYTF. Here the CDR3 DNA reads TGTGCCAGCAGCTCCACAGTGACTAACTATGGCTACACCTTC.

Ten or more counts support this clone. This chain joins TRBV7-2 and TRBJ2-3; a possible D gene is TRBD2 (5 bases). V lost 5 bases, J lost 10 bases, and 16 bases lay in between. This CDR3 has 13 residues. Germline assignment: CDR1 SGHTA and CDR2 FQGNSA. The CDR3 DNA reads TGTGCCAGCAGCCCGACCCCTCGGGGAGCGCAGTATTTT. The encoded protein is CASSPTPRGAQYF.

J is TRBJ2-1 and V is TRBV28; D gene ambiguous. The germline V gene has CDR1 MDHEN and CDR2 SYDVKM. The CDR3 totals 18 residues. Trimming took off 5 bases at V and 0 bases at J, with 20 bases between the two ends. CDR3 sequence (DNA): TGTGCCAGCAGTCCCTACTCATTTACCCGAAGCTCCTACAATGAGCAGTTCTTC. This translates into CASSPYSFTRSSYNEQFF.

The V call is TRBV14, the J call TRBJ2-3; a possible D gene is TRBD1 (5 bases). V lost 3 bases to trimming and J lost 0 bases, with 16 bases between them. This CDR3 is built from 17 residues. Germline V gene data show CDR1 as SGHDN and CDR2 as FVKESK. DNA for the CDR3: TGTGCCAGCAGCCATAGGGGCTGGGGATCCAGCACAGATACGCAGTATTTT. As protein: CASSHRGWGSSTDTQYF.

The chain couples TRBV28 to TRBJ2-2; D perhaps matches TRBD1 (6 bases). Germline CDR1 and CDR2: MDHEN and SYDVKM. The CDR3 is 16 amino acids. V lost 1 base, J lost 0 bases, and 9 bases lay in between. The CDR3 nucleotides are TGTGCCAGCAGTTTATTGTGGACAGCGAACACCGGGGAGCTGTTTTTT. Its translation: CASSLLWTANTGELFF.

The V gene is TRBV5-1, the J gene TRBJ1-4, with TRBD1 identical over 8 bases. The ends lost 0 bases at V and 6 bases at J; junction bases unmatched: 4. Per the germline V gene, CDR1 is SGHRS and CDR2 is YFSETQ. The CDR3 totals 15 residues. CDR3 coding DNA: TGCGCCAGCAGCTTGGTTGGCAGGGGGCATGAAAAACTGTTTTTT. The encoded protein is CASSLVGRGHEKLFF.

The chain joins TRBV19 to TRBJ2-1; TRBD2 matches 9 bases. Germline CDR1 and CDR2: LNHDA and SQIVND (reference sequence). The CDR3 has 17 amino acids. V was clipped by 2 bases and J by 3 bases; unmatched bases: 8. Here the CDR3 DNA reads TGTGCCAGTAGTATAACCGTAGCGGGAGCGCACTACAATGAGCAGTTCTTC. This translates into CASSITVAGAHYNEQFF.

CDR3 in amino acids: CASSPGQGALYNEQFF. In nucleotides, the CDR3 is TGTGCCAGCTCACCCGGACAGGGGGCGCTTTACAATGAGCAGTTCTTC. The gene calls are TRBV18 and TRBJ2-1; 11 bases are a match to TRBD1. V shed 3 bases and J 4 bases; nucleotides not matched to a gene: 5. CDR3 length: 16 amino acids. Per the germline V gene, CDR1 is KGHSH and CDR2 is LQKENI.